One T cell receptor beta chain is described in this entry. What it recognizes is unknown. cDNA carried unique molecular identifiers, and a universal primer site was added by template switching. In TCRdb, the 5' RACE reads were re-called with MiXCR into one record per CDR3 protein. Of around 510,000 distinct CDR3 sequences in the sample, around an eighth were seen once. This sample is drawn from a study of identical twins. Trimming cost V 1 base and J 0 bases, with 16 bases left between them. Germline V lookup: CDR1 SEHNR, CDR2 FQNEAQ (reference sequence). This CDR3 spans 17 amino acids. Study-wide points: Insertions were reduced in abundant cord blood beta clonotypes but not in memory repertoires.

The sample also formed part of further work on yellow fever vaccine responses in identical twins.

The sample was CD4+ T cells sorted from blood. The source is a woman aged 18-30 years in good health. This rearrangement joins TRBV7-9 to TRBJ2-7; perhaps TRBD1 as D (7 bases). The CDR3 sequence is CASSLDYGQGGSYEQYF. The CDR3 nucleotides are TGTGCCAGCAGCTTAGATTACGGGCAGGGGGGCTCCTACGAGCAGTACTTC. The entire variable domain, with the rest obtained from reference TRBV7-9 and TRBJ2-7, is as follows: DTGVSQNPRHKITKRGQNVTFRCDPISEHNRLYWYRQTLGQGPEFLTYFQNEAQLEKSRLLSDRFSAERPKGSFSTLEIQRTEQGDSAMYLCASSLDYGQGGSYEQYFGPGTRLTVT.